Below, 10 T cell receptor beta chains from the same sample are listed, as sequenced in a study of blood T cell repertoires in COVID-19. Here immunoSEQ multiplex PCR was the method, and the copy in TCRdb shows in-frame clones only, minus some. The sample lists approximately 140,000 clones, about nine tenths occurring once. The sequenced material came from peripheral blood. The source is a man in his fifties or sixties with active or convalescent COVID-19.

The chain couples TRBV6-5 to TRBJ1-4, with TRBD1 identical over 8 bases. There are 14 residues in the CDR3. V lost 7 bases to trimming and J lost 5 bases; unmatched junction nucleotides: 6. Germline CDR1 reads MNHEY; CDR2 reads SVGAGI. The CDR3 spells CASKEAGGNEKLFF. Here the CDR3 DNA reads TGTGCCAGCAAAGAGGCAGGGGGCAATGAAAAACTGTTTTTT.

The gene calls are TRBV7-2 and TRBJ2-3; D gene uncertain. This CDR3 spans 13 amino acids. Trimming cost V 5 bases and J 0 bases, with 6 bases left between them. From germline, CDR1 is SGHTA and CDR2 FQGNSA. Written as DNA, the CDR3 is TGTGCCAGCAGCGACTTTAGCACAGATACGCAGTATTTT. Protein product: CASSDFSTDTQYF.

V usage is TRBV7-2 and J usage is TRBJ1-2; D not resolved. V was cut by 5 bases and J by 8 bases, with 12 bases left in between. From germline, CDR1 is SGHTA and CDR2 FQGNSA. CDR3 length: 12 residues. CDR3 amino acids: CASSTELGGYTF. Written as DNA, the CDR3 is TGTGCCAGCAGCACAGAGCTCGGAGGCTACACCTTC.

The chain couples TRBV12-3 or TRBV12-4 to TRBJ1-6, with D perhaps matching TRBD1 (5 bases). The CDR3 is 13 amino acids. V lost 4 bases and J 9 bases, leaving 10 bases between the germline ends. In DNA form, the CDR3 reads TGTGCCAGCAGTTCGGGACTAAGTTCACCCCTCCACTTT. Its translation is CASSSGLSSPLHF.

CDR3 amino acids: CASSVATGTRFGYTF. CDR3 nucleotides: TGTGCCAGCAGCGTAGCTACCGGGACACGTTTTGGCTACACCTTC. The V gene is TRBV9, the J gene TRBJ1-2; D perhaps matches TRBD1 (6 bases). V was cut by 0 bases and J by 7 bases, with 16 bases left in between. Germline loops: CDR1 SGDLS, CDR2 YYNGEE. This CDR3 contains 15 residues.

This clone was observed a few times. This chain links TRBV7-8 with TRBJ1-6; perhaps TRBD1 as D (5 bases). Deletions cut 1 base from V and 5 bases from J, with 9 bases between. The CDR3 runs to 15 residues. CDR1 SGHVS and CDR2 FQNEAQ come from the germline V gene. The DNA of the CDR3 is TGTGCCAGCAGCTTAGTCAGGGCAAATAATTCACCCCTCCACTTT. Translation: CASSLVRANNSPLHF.

CDR3 loop: CASTSLSPTGSEQYF. Written as DNA, the CDR3 is TGTGCCAGCACCTCTTTAAGCCCGACAGGGTCCGAGCAGTACTTC. V gene TRBV28 combines with J gene TRBJ2-7; 7 nucleotides align to TRBD1. Germline values: CDR1 MDHEN, CDR2 SYDVKM. Trimming removed 7 bases from V and 6 bases from J; junction bases left unmatched: 15. This CDR3 has 15 residues.

The rearrangement uses TRBV5-8 and TRBJ1-3, with D perhaps TRBD1 (5 bases). V was clipped by 0 bases and J by 7 bases, with 14 bases between them. CDR3 length equals 15 residues. Per the germline V gene, CDR1 is SGHTS and CDR2 is YDEGEE. CDR3 sequence reads: CASSLDRSQANTIYF. CDR3 bases: TGTGCCAGCAGCTTGGACAGGTCCCAAGCGAACACCATATATTTT.

The gene calls are TRBV7-2 and TRBJ2-5; maybe TRBD2 (6 bases). This CDR3 is 12 amino acids long. The V gene's germline CDR1 is SGHTA and CDR2 FQGNSA. V was cut by 5 bases and J by 4 bases, with 8 bases left in between. This chain's CDR3 is CASSGRTETQYF. CDR3 in DNA: TGTGCCAGCAGCGGGAGGACAGAGACCCAGTACTTC.

The rearrangement joins TRBV30 to TRBJ1-4, with D possibly being TRBD1 (6 bases). Germline V gene sequence: CDR1 GTSNPN, CDR2 SVGIG (reference sequence). This CDR3 has 15 amino acids. V lost 5 bases and J 4 bases, leaving 17 bases between the germline ends. CDR3 region: CAWCPAGQLNEKLFF. CDR3 bases: TGTGCCTGGTGCCCCGCAGGACAGCTTAATGAAAAACTGTTTTTT.